This T cell receptor beta chain derives from a study of tumor-infiltrating lymphocytes in primary liver carcinoma. Study context: The tumors ranged from roughly 4 to 11 cm across and fell within stage T1-T3 N0M0.

The study extracted blood RNA from unsorted whole blood and also extracted germline DNA. The template, roughly 550 ng total RNA, yielded TCR beta cDNA made with a constant-region primer. Amplification in three nested multiplex PCR rounds with slightly modified ARM-PCR gave rise to TCR beta libraries. Two initial PCR rounds of ten to eleven cycles each paired TRBV1-TRBV30 forward primers with a C-beta reverse primer. TCRdb analysed the multiplex PCR reads with MiXCR anew, one entry per CDR3 protein. The data contain about 300,000 distinct CDR3 sequences, 60% to 80% of them singletons. Concerning this clonotype itself: A much larger clone sits a single nucleotide away, making a read error possible.

The length of the CDR3 is 13 residues. Germline assignment: CDR1 MNHNS and CDR2 SASEGT. V lost 6 bases to trimming and J lost 4 bases, with 9 bases between them. This TCR was recovered from a man in his forties or fifties with primary liver carcinoma and hepatitis B virus infection. The sequencing input was peripheral blood. This chain uses TRBV6-1 with TRBJ2-2, with unresolved D. CDR3 loop: CASRLGGTGELFF. The CDR3 DNA is TGTGCCAGCAGACTTGGCGGCACCGGGGAGCTGTTTTTT.